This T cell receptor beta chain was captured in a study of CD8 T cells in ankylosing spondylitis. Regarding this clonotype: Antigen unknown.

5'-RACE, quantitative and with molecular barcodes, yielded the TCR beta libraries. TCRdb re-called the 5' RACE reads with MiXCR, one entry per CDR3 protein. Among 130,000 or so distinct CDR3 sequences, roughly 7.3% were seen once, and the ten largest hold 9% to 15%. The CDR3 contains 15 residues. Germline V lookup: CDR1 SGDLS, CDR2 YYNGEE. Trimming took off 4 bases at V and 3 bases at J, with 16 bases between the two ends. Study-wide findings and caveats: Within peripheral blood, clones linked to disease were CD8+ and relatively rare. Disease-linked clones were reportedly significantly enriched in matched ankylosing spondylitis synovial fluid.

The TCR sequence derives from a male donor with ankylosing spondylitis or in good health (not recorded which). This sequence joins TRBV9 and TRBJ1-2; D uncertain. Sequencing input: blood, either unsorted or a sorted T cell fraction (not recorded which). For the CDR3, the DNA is TGTGCCAGCAGCATAGCGGGAGGGTCGCACTATGGCTACACCTTC. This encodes CASSIAGGSHYGYTF.